The sequence of this T cell receptor beta chain was determined in a study of immune evolution from preneoplasia to lung adenocarcinoma. Overall study results and limits: Later-stage lesions seemingly showed higher T cell density and diversity than normal lung. Top clone share appeared to fall from AAH through AIS, MIA, adenocarcinoma.

V lost 3 bases, J lost 6 bases, and 7 bases stayed unmatched. Germline CDR1 and CDR2: SGHRS and YFSETQ. This CDR3 is 15 amino acids long. As concerns this clone: Its antigen is as yet unknown.

Assay used: immunoSEQ multiplex PCR; TCRdb lists only in-frame clones, some missing. The sample consists of about 6,500 clones, more than 80% of them appearing once. The sequence was obtained from a donor of 70 years or more with lung adenocarcinoma. Material for sequencing was FFPE lung adenocarcinoma in situ tissue. This chain connects TRBV5-1 to TRBJ2-2; 8 nucleotides line up with TRBD2. The CDR3 coding sequence is TGCGCCAGCAGCTCCAGGACTAGCTATGCCGGGGAGCTGTTTTTT. It is translated as CASSSRTSYAGELFF.